The TCR beta chain described here comes from a study of blood T cell repertoires in COVID-19. Profiling relied on immunoSEQ multiplex PCR, and the TCRdb table lists in-frame clones only, not all of them. This sample has approximately 29,000 clones, with 65% to 85% found just once. The germline V gene encodes CDR1 MNHEY and CDR2 SVGAGI. The CDR3 contains 13 residues. V was pared by 8 bases and J by 3 bases, with 10 bases between. Sequences were obtained from peripheral blood. The clonotype comes from a woman aged 55-69 years with acute or convalescent COVID-19. The chain joins TRBV6-5 to TRBJ1-4; D call uncertain. Written as DNA, the CDR3 is TGTGCCAGCCACCGGGTCCCTAATGAAAAACTGTTTTTT. Its protein product is CASHRVPNEKLFF.